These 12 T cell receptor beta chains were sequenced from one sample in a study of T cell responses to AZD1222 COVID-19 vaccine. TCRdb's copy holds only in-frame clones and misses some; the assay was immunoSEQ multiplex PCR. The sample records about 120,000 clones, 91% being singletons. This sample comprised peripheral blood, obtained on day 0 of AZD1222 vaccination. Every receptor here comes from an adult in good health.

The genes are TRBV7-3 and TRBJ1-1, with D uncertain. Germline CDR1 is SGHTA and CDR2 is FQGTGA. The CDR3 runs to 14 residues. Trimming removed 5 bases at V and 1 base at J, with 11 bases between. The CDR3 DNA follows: TGTGCCAGCAGCCATAGCGGCCGGAACACTGAAGCTTTCTTT. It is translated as CASSHSGRNTEAFF.

CDR3 DNA sequence: TGTGCCAGTAGTTTGTTTGAGGGATCGGGTCAGCCCCAGCATTTT. Its protein product is CASSLFEGSGQPQHF. The rearrangement joins TRBV19 to TRBJ1-5, with D unresolved. The germline V gene encodes CDR1 LNHDA and CDR2 SQIVND (reference sequence). The CDR3 is 15 residues long. Trimming pared 5 bases from V and 6 bases from J, leaving 17 bases between.

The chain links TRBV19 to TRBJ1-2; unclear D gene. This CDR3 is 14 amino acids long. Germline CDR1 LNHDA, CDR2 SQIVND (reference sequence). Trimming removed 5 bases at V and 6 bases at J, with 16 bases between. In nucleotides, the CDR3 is TGTGCCAGTAGTTTTTCCCCACTGACGGATGGCTACACCTTC. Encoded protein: CASSFSPLTDGYTF. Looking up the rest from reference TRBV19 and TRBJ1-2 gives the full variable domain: DGGITQSPKYLFRKEGQNVTLSCEQNLNHDAMYWYRQDPGQGLRLIYYSQIVNDFQKGDIAEGYSVSREKKESFPLTVTSAQKNPTAFYLCASSFSPLTDGYTFGSGTRLTVV.

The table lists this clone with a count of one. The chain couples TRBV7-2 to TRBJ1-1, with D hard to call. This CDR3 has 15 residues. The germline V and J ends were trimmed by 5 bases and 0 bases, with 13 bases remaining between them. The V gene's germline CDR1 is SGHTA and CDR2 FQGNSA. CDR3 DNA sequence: TGTGCCAGCAGCCCGGTATTGGACCTGAACACTGAAGCTTTCTTT. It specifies CASSPVLDLNTEAFF.

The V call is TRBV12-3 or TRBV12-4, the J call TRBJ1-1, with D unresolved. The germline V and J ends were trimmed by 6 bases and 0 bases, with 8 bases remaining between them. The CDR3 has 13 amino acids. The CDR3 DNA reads TGTGCCAGCAGCAAGAAGATGAACACTGAAGCTTTCTTT. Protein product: CASSKKMNTEAFF.

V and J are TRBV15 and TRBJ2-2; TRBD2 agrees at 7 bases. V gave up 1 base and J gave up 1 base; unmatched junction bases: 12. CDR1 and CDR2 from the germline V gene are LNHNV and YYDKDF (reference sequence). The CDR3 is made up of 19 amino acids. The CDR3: CATSRVSGNQKGNTGELFF. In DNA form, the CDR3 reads TGTGCCACCAGCAGAGTGAGCGGGAACCAAAAAGGGAACACCGGGGAGCTGTTTTTT.

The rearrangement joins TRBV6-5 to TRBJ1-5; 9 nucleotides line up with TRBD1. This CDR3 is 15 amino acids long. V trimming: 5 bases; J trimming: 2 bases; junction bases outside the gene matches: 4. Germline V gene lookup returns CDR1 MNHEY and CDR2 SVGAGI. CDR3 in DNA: TGTGCCAGCAGTCAGGACAGGGGAGGCAATCAGCCCCAGCATTTT. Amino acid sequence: CASSQDRGGNQPQHF.

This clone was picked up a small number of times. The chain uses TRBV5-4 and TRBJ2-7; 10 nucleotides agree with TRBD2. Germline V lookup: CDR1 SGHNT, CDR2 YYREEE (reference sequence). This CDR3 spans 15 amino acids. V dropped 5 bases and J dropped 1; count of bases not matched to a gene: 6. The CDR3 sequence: CASSQGLAESYEQYF. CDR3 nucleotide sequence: TGTGCCAGCAGTCAAGGACTAGCGGAGTCCTACGAGCAGTACTTC.

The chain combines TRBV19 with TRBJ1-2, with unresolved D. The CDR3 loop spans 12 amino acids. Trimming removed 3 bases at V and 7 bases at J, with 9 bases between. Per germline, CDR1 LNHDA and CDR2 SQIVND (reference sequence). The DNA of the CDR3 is TGTGCCAGTAGTATTGGAGGTTTTGGCTACACCTTC. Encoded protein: CASSIGGFGYTF.

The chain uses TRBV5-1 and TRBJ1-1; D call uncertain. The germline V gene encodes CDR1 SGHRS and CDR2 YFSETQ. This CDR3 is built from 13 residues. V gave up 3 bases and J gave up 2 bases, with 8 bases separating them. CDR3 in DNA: TGCGCCAGCAGCTCCGCGGGCAACACTGAAGCTTTCTTT. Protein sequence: CASSSAGNTEAFF.

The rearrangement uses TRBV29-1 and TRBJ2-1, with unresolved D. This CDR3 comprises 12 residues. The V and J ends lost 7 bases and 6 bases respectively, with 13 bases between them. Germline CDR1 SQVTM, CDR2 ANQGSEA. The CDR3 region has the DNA TGCAGCGCGGAACGACCGATCAATGAGCAGTTCTTC. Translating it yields CSAERPINEQFF.

The CDR3: CASSLGPGVNNEQFF. CDR3 nucleotides: TGTGCCAGCAGCTTAGGACCGGGGGTAAACAATGAGCAGTTCTTC. This rearrangement joins TRBV11-2 to TRBJ2-1; tentative D call: TRBD2 (6 bases). The V end lost 1 base, the J end lost 5 bases, and 12 bases lay between the germline ends. The CDR3 is 15 amino acids. The germline V gene encodes CDR1 SGHAT and CDR2 FQNNGV.